What follows describes a single T cell receptor (beta chain). The record originates from a study of shared clonotypes between healthy human individuals. V was pared by 5 bases and J by 0 bases, with 7 bases of the junction left unmatched. Germline CDR1 reads ENHRY; CDR2 reads SYGVKD. The CDR3 contains 16 residues. Sequencing used immunoSEQ multiplex PCR; TCRdb keeps in-frame clones, though not all of them. Of about 510,000 clones listed, 90% to 96% are singletons. The chain couples TRBV10-3 to TRBJ2-1; 7 bases fit TRBD2. Sequencing was performed on naive CD4+ T cells sorted from blood. The subset denotes: CD45RA+ positively selected. The clonotype originates from a woman aged 25 to 39 in good health. The CDR3 coding sequence is TGTGCCATCAGTAGACTAGCCCGTAGCTCCTACAATGAGCAGTTCTTC. This sequence encodes CAISRLARSSYNEQFF.